This TCR beta chain was captured in a study of spatial heterogeneity in lung cancer. The overall study: Averaged across combinations, each unique TCR and UMI pairing appeared more than ten times in raw reads, which were uncorrected.

Described time point: sample taken at primary tumor resection. Researchers sequenced whole RNA taken from tumor, nontumor lung or frozen PBMC without sorting. The donors were 70 or so patients with non-small cell lung cancer that was early-stage and untreated. This clonotype showed up many times. MiXCR, run by TCRdb on the 5' RACE reads, gives a single entry per CDR3 protein. The table records over 14,000 distinct CDR3 sequences, around 8% of them present only once. The sample here was PBMCs, taken at surgery. The receptor's source is a female donor with early-stage non-small cell lung cancer.

In DNA, the CDR3 is TGTGCCAGCAGCTCCGGGACAGGGGTTGATACGCAGTATTTT. This sequence encodes CASSSGTGVDTQYF. The chain is built from TRBV28 and TRBJ2-3; the match to TRBD1 covers 10 bases. V dropped 6 bases and J dropped 6; count of bases not matched to a gene: 6. The length of the CDR3 is 14 residues. From germline, CDR1 is MDHEN and CDR2 SYDVKM.